One and the same sample provided the 29 T cell receptor beta chains below, sequenced in a study of blood T cell repertoires in COVID-19 (dated by TCRdb to the early 2020s). The method behind the library was the immunoSEQ multiplex PCR assay. TCRdb re-hosts the immuneACCESS table, in-frame sequences only. Its copies lack some clones; in the studies checked, an unresolved V gene accounts for under half of them, and the cause for the rest is not known. A total of roughly 360,000 clones appear in this sample, more than 65% of them only once. The top ten clonotypes cover over 0.95% of the sample. Sequenced: peripheral blood. These receptors originate from a human donor with acute or convalescent COVID-19. The donor label of this sample is uncertain.

The chain carries TRBV9 and TRBJ2-7; 9 nucleotides match TRBD1. CDR1 is SGDLS, CDR2 YYNGEE, per germline. The V segment lost 3 bases and the J segment 9 bases; nucleotides outside the gene matches: 7. CDR3 length: 13 residues. The CDR3 spells CASSDGTGKRQYF. In nucleotides, the CDR3 is TGTGCCAGCAGCGACGGGACAGGGAAAAGGCAGTACTTC. The entire variable domain, with the rest obtained from reference TRBV9 and TRBJ2-7, is as follows: DSGVTQTPKHLITATGQRVTLRCSPRSGDLSVYWYQQSLDQGLQFLIQYYNGEERAKGNILERFSAQQFPDLHSELNLSSLELGDSALYFCASSDGTGKRQYFGPGTRLTVT.

The chain links TRBV18 to TRBJ2-7; 8 bases match TRBD1. The CDR3 runs 15 residues. Germline V lookup: CDR1 KGHSH, CDR2 LQKENI. The trim removed 6 bases at V and 3 bases at J, leaving 10 bases unmatched. CDR3 protein: CASSPIGQGLYEQYF. The CDR3 coding sequence is TGTGCCAGCTCCCCCATAGGACAGGGCCTCTACGAGCAGTACTTC.

The gene calls are TRBV2 and TRBJ1-2; 7 bases are shared with TRBD1. The germline V gene has CDR1 SNHLY and CDR2 FYNNEI. The CDR3 spans 14 residues. V was pared by 6 bases and J by 3 bases, with 7 bases of the junction left unmatched. The CDR3 here is CASRRDRTDYGYTF. The CDR3 region has the DNA TGTGCCAGCAGAAGGGACAGAACGGACTATGGCTACACCTTC. Using reference TRBV2 and TRBJ1-2 for the parts outside the CDR3, the full variable domain is EPEVTQTPSHQVTQMGQEVILRCVPISNHLYFYWYRQILGQKVEFLVSFYNNEISEKSEIFDDQFSVERPDGSNFTLKIRSTKLEDSAMYFCASRRDRTDYGYTFGSGTRLTVV.

The gene calls are TRBV10-3 and TRBJ2-1; 9 bases line up with TRBD2. With 3 bases clipped from V and 9 bases from J, the junction kept 6 bases outside the gene matches. This CDR3 has 14 residues. The germline gives CDR1 ENHRY, CDR2 SYGVKD. The CDR3 is CAISDSLAGREQFF. As DNA, the CDR3 is TGTGCCATCAGTGATTCACTAGCGGGTCGTGAGCAGTTCTTC.

The chain carries TRBV7-9 and TRBJ1-5; 10 nucleotides agree with TRBD1. V lost 1 base, J lost 1 base, and 1 base stayed unmatched. This CDR3 is 16 amino acids long. Germline values: CDR1 SEHNR, CDR2 FQNEAQ (reference sequence). DNA for the CDR3: TGTGCCAGCAGCTTAGGGGACAGGGGAAGCAATCAGCCCCAGCATTTT. Protein sequence: CASSLGDRGSNQPQHF.

This clone was observed a single time. This chain joins TRBV18 and TRBJ1-5, with D unclear. CDR3 length: 14 residues. Germline V gene lookup returns CDR1 KGHSH and CDR2 LQKENI. Trimming cost V 6 bases and J 2 bases, with 11 bases left between them. The CDR3, as DNA: TGTGCCAGCTCCGCCGACACGGGCAATCAGCCCCAGCATTTT. Translated, it gives CASSADTGNQPQHF. The full variable domain, rest sourced from reference TRBV18 and TRBJ1-5, is NAGVMQNPRHLVRRRGQEARLRCSPMKGHSHVYWYRQLPEEGLKFMVYLQKENIIDESGMPKERFSAEFPKEGPSILRIQQVVRGDSAAYFCASSADTGNQPQHFGDGTRLSIL.

This chain uses TRBV28 with TRBJ2-7; weak D call: TRBD2 (6 bases). This CDR3 has 15 amino acids. Trimming took 2 bases from V and 2 from J, leaving 13 bases between them. Germline loops: CDR1 MDHEN, CDR2 SYDVKM. CDR3 loop: CASSLGGTSAYEQYF. CDR3 DNA sequence: TGTGCCAGCAGTTTAGGCGGGACCTCGGCCTACGAGCAGTACTTC. Complete variable domain (other parts from reference TRBV28 and TRBJ2-7): DVKVTQSSRYLVKRTGEKVFLECVQDMDHENMFWYRQDPGLGLRLIYFSYDVKMKEKGDIPEGYSVSREKKERFSLILESASTNQTSMYLCASSLGGTSAYEQYFGPGTRLTVT.

The chain is built from TRBV7-9 and TRBJ2-1; 11 nucleotides agree with TRBD2. The germline V gene encodes CDR1 SEHNR and CDR2 FQNEAQ (reference sequence). After removal of 6 bases from V and 6 bases from J, the junction contained 10 bases not matched to a gene. This CDR3 region has 16 residues. CDR3 coding DNA: TGTGCCAGCAGTGTACTAGCGGGAGACAGGGCCAATGAGCAGTTCTTC. Its protein is CASSVLAGDRANEQFF.

The genes are TRBV7-8 and TRBJ2-2; TRBD1 matches at 7 bases. J lost 4 bases, V lost 5 bases, and 10 bases had no gene match. The CDR3 runs 16 residues. Germline lookup yields CDR1 SGHVS and CDR2 FQNEAQ. The CDR3 is CASSARTGPGTGELFF. The CDR3 DNA is TGTGCCAGCAGCGCCAGGACAGGTCCCGGCACCGGGGAGCTGTTTTTT. Using reference TRBV7-8 and TRBJ2-2 for the parts outside the CDR3, the full variable domain is GAGVSQSPRYKVAKRGQDVALRCDPISGHVSLFWYQQALGQGPEFLTYFQNEAQLDKSGLPSDRFFAERPEGSVSTLKIQRTQQEDSAVYLCASSARTGPGTGELFFGEGSRLTVL.

This sequence joins TRBV29-1 and TRBJ1-1; 10 bases map to TRBD1. Germline CDR1 is SQVTM and CDR2 is ANQGSEA. The CDR3 contains 15 residues. V was clipped by 5 bases and J by 1 base; unmatched bases: 7. CDR3 bases: TGCAGCGTTCGTGACAGGGGGCTTCCGAACACTGAAGCTTTCTTT. It codes for CSVRDRGLPNTEAFF.

This clone was counted only a few times. The chain combines TRBV11-3 with TRBJ2-3, with D maybe TRBD1 (5 bases). The V end was cut by 5 bases, the J end by 4 bases, with 10 bases between. Germline V lookup: CDR1 SGHNT, CDR2 YENEEA. The length of the CDR3 is 13 residues. The CDR3 is CASSPPGSDTQYF. The CDR3 DNA follows: TGTGCCAGCAGCCCCCCAGGGTCAGATACGCAGTATTTT. Full variable domain (missing parts from reference TRBV11-3 and TRBJ2-3): EAGVVQSPRYKIIEKKQPVAFWCNPISGHNTLYWYLQNLGQGPELLIRYENEEAVDDSQLPKDRFSAERLKGVDSTLKIQPAELGDSAVYLCASSPPGSDTQYFGPGTRLTVL.

The CDR3 protein is CASSVGPLGQITTGELFF. In DNA, the CDR3 is TGTGCCAGCAGTGTCGGCCCTCTGGGGCAGATAACCACCGGGGAGCTGTTTTTT. The chain employs TRBV2 and TRBJ2-2; possible D gene TRBD1, 5 bases. Trimming shortened V by 4 bases and J by 4 bases, and 22 bases separated the two germline ends. This CDR3 region has 18 residues. Germline V lookup: CDR1 SNHLY, CDR2 FYNNEI.

The V and J genes are TRBV10-2 and TRBJ2-5; 13 bases are shared with TRBD2. This CDR3 spans 18 amino acids. The V and J ends lost 2 bases and 4 bases, in that order; junction bases with no gene match: 10. Germline V gene lookup returns CDR1 WSHSY and CDR2 SAAADI. For the CDR3, the DNA is TGCGCCAGCAGTGAGGCCCGCCGCACTAGCGGGGGGGTAGAGACCCAGTACTTC. This gives the protein CASSEARRTSGGVETQYF.

The CDR3 DNA is TGTGCCAGCAGGGGACAGACAGGAAACACCATATATTTT. It yields the protein CASRGQTGNTIYF. The V and J genes are TRBV7-9 and TRBJ1-3; the match to TRBD1 covers 7 bases. V lost 6 bases to trimming and J lost 4 bases; unmatched junction nucleotides: 3. The CDR3 runs to 13 residues. Germline CDR1 and CDR2: SEHNR and FQNEAQ (reference sequence).

This clone was seen only a few times. The J gene is TRBJ1-3, the V gene TRBV19; TRBD1 might be the D (5 bases). This CDR3 is built from 15 residues. The V gene's germline CDR1 is LNHDA and CDR2 SQIVND (reference sequence). V lost 8 bases, J lost 4 bases, and 18 bases lay in between. The CDR3 reads CASFPGGAKGNTIYF. CDR3 DNA sequence: TGTGCCAGTTTCCCAGGTGGGGCGAAGGGAAACACCATATATTTT. The whole variable domain, filled in from reference TRBV19 and TRBJ1-3, reads DGGITQSPKYLFRKEGQNVTLSCEQNLNHDAMYWYRQDPGQGLRLIYYSQIVNDFQKGDIAEGYSVSREKKESFPLTVTSAQKNPTAFYLCASFPGGAKGNTIYFGEGSWLTVV.

V and J are TRBV11-3 and TRBJ2-3; D may be TRBD1 (6 bases). Germline V gene data show CDR1 as SGHNT and CDR2 as YENEEA. The CDR3 consists of 16 residues. V lost 4 bases and J lost 0, with 14 bases in between. The CDR3 here is CASSWIWDTSTDTQYF. The CDR3 DNA is TGTGCCAGCAGCTGGATCTGGGACACTAGCACAGATACGCAGTATTTT.

V and J are TRBV7-9 and TRBJ1-1, with 7 bases identical to TRBD1. The CDR3 length is 14 residues. J gave up 0 bases and V 8 bases, and 6 bases lay outside the gene matches. Per the germline V gene, CDR1 is SEHNR and CDR2 is FQNEAQ (reference sequence). Here the CDR3 DNA reads TGTGCCAGCGAGGGGGACAGCATGAACACTGAAGCTTTCTTT. Protein sequence: CASEGDSMNTEAFF.

The gene calls are TRBV7-9 and TRBJ1-6; 7 positions agree with TRBD1. This CDR3 region has 14 residues. V was pared by 2 bases and J by 7 bases, with 2 bases of the junction left unmatched. CDR1 is SEHNR, CDR2 FQNEAQ, per germline (reference sequence). This chain's CDR3 is CASSLKDRNSPLHF. The CDR3 DNA is TGTGCCAGCAGCTTAAAGGACAGGAATTCACCCCTCCACTTT.

The rearrangement links TRBV11-3 to TRBJ2-1; TRBD1 agrees at 8 bases. Germline lookup yields CDR1 SGHNT and CDR2 YENEEA. V shed 1 base, J shed 6 bases, and the junction held 5 bases outside the gene matches. This CDR3 has 15 amino acids. The CDR3: CASSLGTGFVNEQFF. The CDR3 DNA is TGTGCCAGCAGCTTAGGGACAGGGTTTGTCAATGAGCAGTTCTTC.

The rearrangement uses TRBV19 and TRBJ1-1, with TRBD1 matching 8 bases. CDR3 length equals 13 residues. Germline assignment: CDR1 LNHDA and CDR2 SQIVND (reference sequence). The junction had 5 bases not matched to a gene; V was cut back by 1 base and J by 10 bases. The CDR3 is CASSIGPGTGAFF. CDR3 in DNA: TGTGCCAGTAGTATAGGGCCCGGGACAGGAGCTTTCTTT.

This sequence joins TRBV5-1 and TRBJ1-2; 8 positions agree with TRBD1. The CDR3 spans 15 residues. After removal of 5 bases from V and 0 bases from J, the junction contained 6 bases not matched to a gene. Germline CDR1 reads SGHRS; CDR2 reads YFSETQ. The CDR3 DNA reads TGCGCCAGCAGAACCGGACAGGGAGCTAACTATGGCTACACCTTC. It is translated as CASRTGQGANYGYTF.

Here the CDR3 DNA reads TGTGCCAGCAGCCCAGACAGGACAGGGCCAGTAAGAGAGACCCAGTACTTC. Protein: CASSPDRTGPVRETQYF. The chain combines TRBV9 with TRBJ2-5; 8 bases are shared with TRBD1. CDR1 SGDLS and CDR2 YYNGEE come from the germline V gene. This CDR3 has 17 residues. The junction had 15 bases not matched to a gene; V was cut back by 4 bases and J by 4 bases.

The V gene is TRBV18, the J gene TRBJ1-2, with 8 bases fitting TRBD1. Germline V CDR1 and CDR2: KGHSH, LQKENI. This CDR3 contains 15 residues. V dropped 2 bases and J dropped 6; count of bases not matched to a gene: 8. In DNA, the CDR3 is TGTGCCAGCTCACCATTTGGGCAGGGGGCCGATGGCTACACCTTC. It yields the protein CASSPFGQGADGYTF.

On this clone itself: Its ends do not fully match the called genes, so a read error is possible. The J gene is TRBJ1-5, the V gene TRBV7-9; the D is unclear. Germline CDR1 is SEHNR and CDR2 is FQNEAQ (reference sequence). The CDR3 has 13 residues. The CDR3 DNA follows: TGTGCAAGCAGCCCTGGGCCGGATCAGCCCCAGCATTTT. Amino acids: CASSPGPDQPQHF. The full variable domain, with the rest looked up from reference TRBV7-9 and TRBJ1-5, is DTGVSQNPRHKITKRGQNVTFRCDPISEHNRLYWYRQTLGQGPEFLTYFQNEAQLEKSRLLSDRFSAERPKGSFSTLEIQRTEQGDSAMYLCASSPGPDQPQHFGDGTRLSIL.

The chain uses TRBV7-2 and TRBJ2-7; 7 nucleotides line up with TRBD2. CDR3 length: 13 amino acids. The V and J ends lost 5 bases and 3 bases, in that order; junction bases with no gene match: 4. Germline V gene lookup returns CDR1 SGHTA and CDR2 FQGNSA. Here the CDR3 DNA reads TGTGCCAGCAGCCTTGGGACTATCTACGAGCAGTACTTC. Translating gives CASSLGTIYEQYF.

The chain links TRBV7-6 to TRBJ1-1, with a tentative D call TRBD1 (5 bases). This CDR3 has 16 amino acids. V shed 1 base and J shed 0 bases, with 12 bases lying between them. Germline CDR1 and CDR2: SGHVS and FNYEAQ. CDR3 sequence reads: CASSLGGVGVNTEAFF. As DNA, the CDR3 is TGTGCCAGCAGCTTAGGGGGGGTTGGGGTGAACACTGAAGCTTTCTTT. Variable domain in full (rest from reference TRBV7-6 and TRBJ1-1): GAGVSQSPRYKVTKRGQDVALRCDPISGHVSLYWYRQALGQGPEFLTYFNYEAQQDKSGLPNDRFSAERPEGSISTLTIQRTEQRDSAMYRCASSLGGVGVNTEAFFGQGTRLTVV.

This chain joins TRBV5-4 and TRBJ2-6; 9 bases map to TRBD2. The CDR3 is 20 amino acids. Germline V lookup: CDR1 SGHNT, CDR2 YYREEE (reference sequence). V gave up 3 bases and J gave up 0 bases; unmatched junction bases: 13. The CDR3 loop is CASSWTSKAGGPSGANVLTF. The DNA of the CDR3 is TGTGCCAGCAGCTGGACCTCTAAAGCGGGGGGTCCCTCTGGGGCCAACGTCCTGACTTTC. Together with reference TRBV5-4 and TRBJ2-6, the CDR3 gives the full variable domain: ETGVTQSPTHLIKTRGQQVTLRCSSQSGHNTVSWYQQALGQGPQFIFQYYREEENGRGNFPPRFSGLQFPNYSSELNVNALELDDSALYLCASSWTSKAGGPSGANVLTFGAGSRLTVL.

The chain links TRBV11-2 to TRBJ1-1, with D hard to call. Trimming cost V 1 base and J 0 bases, with 12 bases left between them. Germline V CDR1 and CDR2: SGHAT, FQNNGV. CDR3 length: 16 amino acids. The CDR3 loop reads CASSLAALLMNTEAFF. The DNA of the CDR3 is TGTGCCAGCAGCTTAGCCGCATTACTCATGAACACTGAAGCTTTCTTT.

The chain combines TRBV19 with TRBJ1-5; 9 positions agree with TRBD1. Germline assignment: CDR1 LNHDA and CDR2 SQIVND (reference sequence). The CDR3 runs 15 residues. Trimming at V came to 7 bases and at J to 5 bases, leaving 9 bases not matched to a gene. The CDR3 spells CASNNPRDRDQPQHF. The CDR3 DNA follows: TGTGCCAGTAACAACCCGCGGGACAGGGATCAGCCCCAGCATTTT.